These T cell receptor beta chains were read from a single sample in a study of shared clonotypes between healthy human individuals. Assay: immunoSEQ multiplex PCR; the TCRdb copy retains only in-frame clones and omits some. The sample contains around 2.5 million clones, under 95% of which appear only once. Source material: naive CD4+ T cells from PBMCs. Every receptor here comes from a man aged 18-30 years in good health. Some clones in this sample may be carry-over from other donors' samples. Both conserved end residues are part of each CDR3.

length | V | CDR3
14 | TRBV2 | CASRAPTVNTEAFF
15 | TRBV5-1 | CASSLELGNTGELFF
14 | TRBV4-1 | CASSPAGGPGEQYF
17 | TRBV11-3 | CASSLNRLAGMADTQYF
16 | TRBV6-5 | CASSWVTSGRPDTQYF
17 | TRBV7-8 | CASSLFIAGASSYEQYF
18 | TRBV5-1 | CASSLSLWQGHTNEKLFF
14 | TRBV7-3 | CASSISGDAGELFF
17 | TRBV28 | CASSLWGAASAQQGQYF
14 | TRBV6-5 | CASSRSSGNYGYTF
16 | TRBV18 | CASSPPRTGPTDTQYF
18 | TRBV11-2 | CASSQRTSGTLNTGELFF